This TCR beta chain appears in the sequencing data of a study of blood T cell repertoires in COVID-19. The protocol was immunoSEQ multiplex PCR, while the TCRdb copy is restricted to in-frame clones and leaves out a portion. The sample shows about 220,000 clones, 82% of them seen only once. The age range of participants was about 18 to 100 years, with residence in under 25 US areas. The ends lost 1 base at V and 15 bases at J; junction bases unmatched: 9. Germline CDR1 LGHNA, CDR2 YNFKEQ. The CDR3 has 13 residues. The chain joins TRBV4-2 to TRBJ2-1; 7 bases align to TRBD2. Source material: PBMCs or T cells enriched from blood (not recorded which). The sequence was collected from a woman aged 60-70 years who had recovered from COVID-19. CDR3 DNA: TGTGCCAGCAGCCAAGGTCAGCGGGGCCTAGCGTTCTTC. It codes for CASSQGQRGLAFF.